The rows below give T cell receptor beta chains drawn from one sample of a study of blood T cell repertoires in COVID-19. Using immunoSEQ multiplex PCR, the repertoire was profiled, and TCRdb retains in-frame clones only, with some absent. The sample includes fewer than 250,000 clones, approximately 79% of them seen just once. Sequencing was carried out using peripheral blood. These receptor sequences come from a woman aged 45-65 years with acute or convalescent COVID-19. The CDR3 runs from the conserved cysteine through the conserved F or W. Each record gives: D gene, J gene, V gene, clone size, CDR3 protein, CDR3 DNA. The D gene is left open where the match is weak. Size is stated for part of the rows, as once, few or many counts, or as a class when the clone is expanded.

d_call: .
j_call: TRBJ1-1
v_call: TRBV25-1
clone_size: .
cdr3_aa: CASSPRTERRTEAFF
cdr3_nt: TGTGCCAGCAGTCCTCGGACGGAGCGGAGGACTGAAGCTTTCTTT

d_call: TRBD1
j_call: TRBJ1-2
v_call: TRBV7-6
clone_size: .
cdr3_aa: CASSPSGTGGIDYGYTF
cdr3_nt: TGTGCCAGCAGCCCGTCCGGGACAGGGGGTATCGACTATGGCTACACCTTC

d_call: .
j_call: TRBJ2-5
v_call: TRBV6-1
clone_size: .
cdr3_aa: CASSENSLVRETQYF
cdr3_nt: TGTGCCAGCAGTGAGAACAGCTTGGTTAGGGAGACCCAGTACTTC

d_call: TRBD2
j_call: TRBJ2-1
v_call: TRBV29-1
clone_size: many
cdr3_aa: CSVVVGLATYNEQFF
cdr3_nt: TGCAGCGTTGTTGTGGGACTAGCGACTTACAATGAGCAGTTCTTC

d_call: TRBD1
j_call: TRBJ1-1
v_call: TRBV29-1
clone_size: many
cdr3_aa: CSVRRDRANTEAFF
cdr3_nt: TGCAGCGTCAGAAGGGACAGGGCGAACACTGAAGCTTTCTTT

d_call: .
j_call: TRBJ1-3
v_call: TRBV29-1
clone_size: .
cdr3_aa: CSAARDNGNTIYF
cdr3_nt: TGCAGCGCTGCTCGGGACAACGGAAACACCATATATTTT

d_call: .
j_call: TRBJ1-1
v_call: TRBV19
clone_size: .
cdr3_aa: CASKRGGNTEAFF
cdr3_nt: TGTGCCAGTAAACGGGGGGGCAACACTGAAGCTTTCTTT

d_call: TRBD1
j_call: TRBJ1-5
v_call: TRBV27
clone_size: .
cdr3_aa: CASSPGTGNQPQHF
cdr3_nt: TGTGCCAGCAGCCCAGGGACAGGCAATCAGCCCCAGCATTTT

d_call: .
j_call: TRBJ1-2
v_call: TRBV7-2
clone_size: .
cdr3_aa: CASSLALSGYNGYTF
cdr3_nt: TGTGCCAGCAGCTTAGCCCTATCAGGGTACAATGGCTACACCTTC

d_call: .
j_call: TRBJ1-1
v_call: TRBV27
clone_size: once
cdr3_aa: CASSLTPPGMNTEAFF
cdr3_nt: TGTGCCAGCAGTTTAACCCCCCCAGGGATGAACACTGAAGCTTTCTTT

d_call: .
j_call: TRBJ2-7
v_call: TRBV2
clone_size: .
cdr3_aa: CASRGAEPLSYEQYF
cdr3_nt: TGTGCCAGCAGGGGAGCGGAGCCGTTATCCTACGAGCAGTACTTC

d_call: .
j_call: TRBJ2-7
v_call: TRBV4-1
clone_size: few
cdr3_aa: CASSNPSRGTYEQYF
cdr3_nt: TGCGCCAGCAGCAACCCGTCGCGGGGAACCTACGAGCAGTACTTC

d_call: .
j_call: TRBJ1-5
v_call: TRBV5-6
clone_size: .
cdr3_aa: CASSHGGSGNQPQHF
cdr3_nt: TGTGCCAGCAGCCACGGGGGTTCGGGCAATCAGCCCCAGCATTTT

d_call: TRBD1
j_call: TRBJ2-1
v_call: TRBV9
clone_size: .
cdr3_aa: CASSIPGQGRNEQFF
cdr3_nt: TGTGCCAGCAGCATACCGGGACAGGGACGGAATGAGCAGTTCTTC

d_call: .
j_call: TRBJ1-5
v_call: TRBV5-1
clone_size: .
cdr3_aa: CASSLDGGEDQPQHF
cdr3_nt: TGCGCCAGCAGCTTGGATGGCGGGGAGGATCAGCCCCAGCATTTT

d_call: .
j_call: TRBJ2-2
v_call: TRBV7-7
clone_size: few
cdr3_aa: CASSLAGGLNTGELFF
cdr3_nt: TGTGCCAGCAGCTTAGCGGGAGGCCTGAACACCGGGGAGCTGTTTTTT